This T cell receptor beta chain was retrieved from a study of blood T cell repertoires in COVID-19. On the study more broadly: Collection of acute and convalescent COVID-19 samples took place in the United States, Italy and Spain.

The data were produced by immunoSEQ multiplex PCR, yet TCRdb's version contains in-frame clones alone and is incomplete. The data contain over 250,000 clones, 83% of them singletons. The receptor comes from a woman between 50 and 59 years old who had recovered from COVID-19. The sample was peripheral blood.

The CDR3 is CASSGQGTYEQYF. CDR3 nucleotide sequence: TGTGCCAGCAGCGGACAGGGAACGTACGAGCAGTACTTC. The rearrangement uses TRBV6-5 and TRBJ2-7; 8 positions match TRBD1. The CDR3 covers 13 residues. Germline assignment: CDR1 MNHEY and CDR2 SVGAGI. V gave up 6 bases and J gave up 4 bases; unmatched junction bases: 5.